This TCR beta chain was captured in a study of T cells in Graves' hyperthyroidism and ophthalmopathy. Points from the study as a whole: Researchers found most expanded thyroid clonotypes above 0.001 in blood as well.

This clonotype was recorded at least ten times. Its antigen is unidentified. Template material for amplifying TCR beta CDR3 regions consisted of RNA transcripts. Carried out on the TCR CDR3, a first-round RT-PCR used the HTBI primer set. One entry per CDR3 protein results from TCRdb running MiXCR on the multiplex PCR reads. The sample contains 600,000 or so distinct CDR3 sequences, just over 45% of which appear only once. An absence of ophthalmopathy progression within 18 months meant stable Graves' hyperthyroidism. Germline CDR1 SQVTM, CDR2 ANQGSEA. This CDR3 contains 13 residues. Trimming cost V 5 bases and J 3 bases; bases outside gene matches: 5.

The genes are TRBV29-1 and TRBJ2-7; 9 bases line up with TRBD1. This TCR was sampled from a woman under 30 with Graves' hyperthyroidism. Sequencing was performed on peripheral blood or thyroid tissue (not recorded which). CDR3 sequence (DNA): TGCAGCGTTAAGGGACAGGGAGGCTACGAGCAGTACTTC. This encodes CSVKGQGGYEQYF.